These 29 T cell receptor beta chains originate from one sample sequenced in a study of OX40 agonist ivuxolimab in advanced cancers. Clones were read by immunoSEQ multiplex PCR, and TCRdb kept only the in-frame ones, dropping some. The profile shows approximately 45,000 clones, about 88% of them singletons. The input for sequencing was CD4+ or CD8+ T cells sorted from blood, taken in a trial of the OX40 agonist ivuxolimab. The origin of the receptors is an adult with an advanced solid tumor such as melanoma, head and neck, liver or kidney cancer.

This chain connects TRBV28 to TRBJ1-1, with D hard to call. Germline CDR1 and CDR2: MDHEN and SYDVKM. CDR3 length: 11 amino acids. The V gene lost 7 bases and the J gene lost 7 bases, with 10 bases spanning the gap. This CDR3 reads CASNRVDEAFF. DNA of the CDR3: TGTGCCAGCAATCGGGTGGATGAAGCTTTCTTT.

The chain is built from TRBV28 and TRBJ2-7; D ambiguous. Trimming cost V 8 bases and J 5 bases, with 10 bases left between them. CDR3 length: 11 residues. The germline V gene has CDR1 MDHEN and CDR2 SYDVKM. CDR3 residues: CASGPFDEQYF. The CDR3 coding sequence is TGTGCCAGCGGCCCCTTCGACGAGCAGTACTTC.

This clone showed up just a few times. The chain uses TRBV18 and TRBJ2-2, with 7 bases matching TRBD1. With 4 bases clipped from V and 0 bases from J, the junction kept 8 bases outside the gene matches. In germline, CDR1 is KGHSH, CDR2 LQKENI. The CDR3 runs to 17 residues. The CDR3 is CASSRRQGPSNTGELFF. The CDR3 DNA reads as TGTGCCAGCTCACGTCGACAGGGCCCTTCGAACACCGGGGAGCTGTTTTTT.

This chain connects TRBV11-2 to TRBJ2-1, with D maybe TRBD1 (6 bases). V lost 5 bases and J 4 bases, leaving 12 bases between the germline ends. Germline V CDR1 and CDR2: SGHAT, FQNNGV. The CDR3 loop spans 14 amino acids. CDR3 amino acids: CASSRDTQYNEQFF. The CDR3 bases are TGTGCCAGCAGCCGGGACACGCAATACAATGAGCAGTTCTTC.

The chain is built from TRBV5-4 and TRBJ2-4; maybe TRBD2 (6 bases). Germline V gene sequence: CDR1 SGHNT, CDR2 YYREEE (reference sequence). CDR3 size: 20 residues. The germline V and J ends were trimmed by 5 bases and 0 bases, with 27 bases remaining between them. The CDR3 bases are TGTGCCAGCAGTGCAGGCTCGGGGGACGGGCAGAATAGAGCCAAAAACATTCAGTACTTC. It translates to CASSAGSGDGQNRAKNIQYF.

This clone has a single count. The rearrangement joins TRBV28 to TRBJ2-5; TRBD2 agrees at 12 bases. The J call is in doubt because the DNA end fits TRBJ2-7 better. The CDR3 runs 15 residues. Germline assignment: CDR1 MDHEN and CDR2 SYDVKM. CDR3: CASSPSSGRAFEQYF. CDR3 DNA: TGTGCCAGCAGTCCTTCTAGCGGGAGGGCCTTCGAGCAGTACTTC.

The chain links TRBV9 to TRBJ1-2, with D maybe TRBD1 (5 bases). CDR1 is SGDLS, CDR2 YYNGEE, per germline. This CDR3 has 14 amino acids. V was pared by 0 bases and J by 3 bases, with 9 bases between. CDR3 DNA: TGTGCCAGCAGCGTAGCACAGGTCGACTATGGCTACACCTTC. It specifies CASSVAQVDYGYTF.

The J gene is TRBJ2-5, the V gene TRBV15; D not resolved. CDR3 size: 15 residues. V lost 0 bases to trimming and J lost 7 bases, with 15 bases between them. Germline CDR1 LNHNV, CDR2 YYDKDF (reference sequence). The CDR3 region is CATSRDMGRPGTQYF. CDR3 DNA sequence: TGTGCCACCAGCAGAGATATGGGCAGGCCGGGGACCCAGTACTTC.

The genes are TRBV2 and TRBJ2-5, with 7 bases fitting TRBD2. Germline CDR1 SNHLY, CDR2 FYNNEI. V trimming: 2 bases; J trimming: 5 bases; junction bases outside the gene matches: 8. CDR3 size: 15 residues. CDR3 in amino acids: CASSEWREPRETQYF. CDR3 sequence (DNA): TGTGCCAGCAGTGAATGGCGGGAGCCTCGGGAGACCCAGTACTTC.

The rearrangement uses TRBV27 and TRBJ2-2, with 7 bases aligning to TRBD1. Germline V gene data show CDR1 as MNHEY and CDR2 as SMNVEV (reference sequence). Trimming at V came to 6 bases and at J to 2 bases, leaving 3 bases not matched to a gene. The CDR3 covers 14 residues. CDR3 in DNA: TGTGCCAGCAGAGGGACAGCCAACACCGGGGAGCTGTTTTTT. Its translation: CASRGTANTGELFF.

The rearrangement joins TRBV7-9 to TRBJ2-5; 11 nucleotides agree with TRBD1. The CDR3 consists of 16 residues. Germline V gene data show CDR1 as SEHNR and CDR2 as FQNEAQ (reference sequence). The V gene end was trimmed by 4 bases and the J gene end by 5 bases; junction bases not matched to a gene: 9. CDR3 sequence reads: CASSSLPGQGDETQYF. In nucleotides, the CDR3 is TGTGCCAGCAGCTCCCTTCCGGGACAGGGGGACGAGACCCAGTACTTC.

This clone was counted once. The rearrangement links TRBV7-3 to TRBJ2-2; D is undetermined. Trimming took off 2 bases at V and 2 bases at J, with 6 bases between the two ends. Germline V gene data show CDR1 as SGHTA and CDR2 as FQGTGA. CDR3 size: 14 residues. CDR3 in amino acids: CASSLGVNTGELFF. CDR3 sequence (DNA): TGTGCCAGCAGCTTAGGAGTAAACACCGGGGAGCTGTTTTTT.

The rearrangement links TRBV2 to TRBJ1-5; D remains ambiguous. V lost 7 bases and J lost 7, with 14 bases in between. The CDR3 is 13 amino acids. Germline lookup yields CDR1 SNHLY and CDR2 FYNNEI. CDR3 sequence (DNA): TGTGCCAGCACATCTCTGTCAGAGCAGCCCCAGCATTTT. It yields the protein CASTSLSEQPQHF.

This clone was picked up one time. The genes are TRBV6-5 and TRBJ1-3; D ambiguous. V dropped 6 bases and J dropped 1 base, with 13 bases sitting between them. Germline loops: CDR1 MNHEY, CDR2 SVGAGI. This CDR3 contains 15 residues. CDR3 coding DNA: TGTGCCAGCAGCCCCCACTCGGCTTCTGGAAACACCATATATTTT. This gives the protein CASSPHSASGNTIYF.

This clone has a single count. The chain recombines TRBV29-1 with TRBJ2-5; 7 bases match TRBD2. Germline V gene sequence: CDR1 SQVTM, CDR2 ANQGSEA. The CDR3 is 14 residues long. The V and J ends lost 4 bases and 5 bases, in that order; junction bases with no gene match: 10. In nucleotides, the CDR3 is TGCAGCGTTGGTTGGGGGGGAGGGATGGAGACCCAGTACTTC. This codes for CSVGWGGGMETQYF.

A few counts support this clone. The chain employs TRBV28 and TRBJ2-5; D is unresolved. Germline loops: CDR1 MDHEN, CDR2 SYDVKM. The CDR3 has 13 residues. Between the trimmed V and J ends, which lost 5 bases and 5 bases, there was a span of 12 bases. The CDR3 reads CASSPGSLETQYF. CDR3 in DNA: TGTGCCAGCAGTCCCGGGTCATTGGAGACCCAGTACTTC.

The sample holds one count of this clone. This chain connects TRBV5-6 to TRBJ2-5, with a tentative D call TRBD1 (5 bases). Germline assignment: CDR1 SGHDT and CDR2 YYEEEE. There are 16 residues in the CDR3. Trimming stripped 3 bases from V and 5 bases from J, with 20 bases between. CDR3 nucleotides: TGTGCCAGCAGCTCCATTCGGACACGGGTAGAGGAGACCCAGTACTTC. Translating it yields CASSSIRTRVEETQYF.

The chain couples TRBV5-1 to TRBJ2-1; D possibly corresponds to TRBD1 (6 bases). V was shortened by 0 bases and J by 8 bases, with 15 bases between the two germline ends. From germline, CDR1 is SGHRS and CDR2 YFSETQ. This CDR3 contains 15 residues. The CDR3 reads CASSLEGQGPDEQFF. Here the CDR3 DNA reads TGCGCCAGCAGCTTGGAAGGTCAGGGGCCAGATGAGCAGTTCTTC. Combining the CDR3 with reference TRBV5-1 and TRBJ2-1 gives the whole variable domain KAGVTQTPRYLIKTRGQQVTLSCSPISGHRSVSWYQQTPGQGLQFLFEYFSETQRNKGNFPGRFSGRQFSNSRSEMNVSTLELGDSALYLCASSLEGQGPDEQFFGPGTRLTVL.

J is TRBJ2-2 and V is TRBV19; a weak D match, TRBD2 (5 bases). Germline CDR1 and CDR2: LNHDA and SQIVND (reference sequence). The CDR3 has 13 amino acids. The V gene lost 6 bases and the J gene lost 7 bases, with 12 bases spanning the gap. The CDR3 DNA reads as TGTGCCAGTAGGACTATCGGAGGCGGGGAGCTGTTTTTT. Translation: CASRTIGGGELFF.

This chain links TRBV29-1 with TRBJ2-7; a possible D gene is TRBD1 (6 bases). This CDR3 contains 12 residues. V lost 5 bases, J lost 7 bases, and 15 bases lay in between. Germline CDR1 SQVTM, CDR2 ANQGSEA. CDR3: CSVQGSNTEQYF. The CDR3 DNA reads TGCAGCGTTCAGGGGTCCAATACAGAGCAGTACTTC.

The chain uses TRBV7-3 and TRBJ2-7; TRBD2 agrees at 10 bases. The CDR3 totals 15 residues. Trimming took 6 bases from V and 1 from J; bases not matched to a gene: 6. The germline V gene has CDR1 SGHTA and CDR2 FQGTGA. The CDR3 nucleotides are TGTGCCAGCAGTCCGGGACTAGCGTATTCCTACGAGCAGTACTTC. The encoded protein is CASSPGLAYSYEQYF.

The count of this clone is one. The genes are TRBV2 and TRBJ2-3; D perhaps matches TRBD2 (5 bases). Germline CDR1 reads SNHLY; CDR2 reads FYNNEI. Trimming shortened V by 4 bases and J by 0 bases, and 8 bases separated the two germline ends. CDR3 length equals 14 residues. This CDR3 reads CASSGWTSTDTQYF. CDR3 sequence (DNA): TGTGCCAGCAGTGGGTGGACTAGCACAGATACGCAGTATTTT.

This chain links TRBV2 with TRBJ1-5, with D possibly being TRBD1 (5 bases). Trimming took 9 bases from V and 4 from J, leaving 16 bases between them. Germline CDR1 reads SNHLY; CDR2 reads FYNNEI. The CDR3 has 14 residues. CDR3 loop: CASAGYSWNQPQHF. CDR3 bases: TGTGCCAGTGCAGGGTATTCGTGGAATCAGCCCCAGCATTTT.

The chain links TRBV2 to TRBJ2-1, with D tentatively TRBD2 (6 bases). The germline V gene encodes CDR1 SNHLY and CDR2 FYNNEI. The CDR3 runs to 13 residues. Trimming left V 5 bases short and J 3 bases short, with 8 bases between. This CDR3 is CASSLTSYNEQFF. The CDR3 coding sequence is TGTGCCAGCAGTTTGACTAGCTACAATGAGCAGTTCTTC.

V gene TRBV19 combines with J gene TRBJ1-2; D gene unclear. This CDR3 has 16 amino acids. Trimming removed 5 bases at V and 8 bases at J, with 24 bases between. Germline CDR1 reads LNHDA; CDR2 reads SQIVND (reference sequence). CDR3 sequence: CASSSTAAWTDWGYTF. CDR3 nucleotides: TGTGCCAGTAGTTCAACTGCGGCTTGGACGGACTGGGGCTACACCTTC.

This clone was seen only once. The chain carries TRBV28 and TRBJ2-7; 8 positions agree with TRBD2. CDR1 MDHEN and CDR2 SYDVKM come from the germline V gene. The CDR3 extends over 15 amino acids. J gave up 0 bases and V 8 bases, and 9 bases lay outside the gene matches. CDR3: CASSDGGRSSYEQYF. CDR3 coding DNA: TGTGCCAGCTCTGACGGCGGGAGGTCCTCCTACGAGCAGTACTTC.

V is TRBV30 and J is TRBJ2-1; 11 nucleotides agree with TRBD2. This CDR3 spans 14 amino acids. In germline, CDR1 is GTSNPN, CDR2 SVGIG (reference sequence). With 4 bases clipped from V and 7 bases from J, the junction kept 6 bases outside the gene matches. The CDR3 spells CAWNQGLAANEQFF. The DNA of the CDR3 is TGTGCCTGGAACCAGGGACTAGCGGCGAATGAGCAGTTCTTC.

This clone showed up just a few times. CDR3 bases: TGCGCCAGCAGTGACGAGAAGAACACTGAAGCTTTCTTT. Translated, it gives CASSDEKNTEAFF. The chain employs TRBV10-1 and TRBJ1-1; D call uncertain. Germline values: CDR1 WNHNN, CDR2 SYGVQD (reference sequence). V lost 3 bases, J lost 1 base, and 6 bases lay in between. This CDR3 region has 13 residues.

The chain has TRBV7-3 and TRBJ2-2; the match to TRBD1 covers 7 bases. Losses at the gene ends were 5 bases for V and 3 bases for J; bases not matched to a gene: 6. The CDR3 is 15 residues long. CDR1 and CDR2 from the germline V gene are SGHTA and FQGTGA. The CDR3 region is CASSMHRGHTGELFF. CDR3 nucleotides: TGTGCCAGCAGCATGCACAGGGGTCACACCGGGGAGCTGTTTTTT.